One sample yielded the 17 T cell receptor beta chains listed below, sequenced in a study of neoadjuvant anti-PD-1 for oral cavity cancer. The repertoire was sequenced with immunoSEQ multiplex PCR; TCRdb's copy has only in-frame clones and lacks some. The sample consists of more than 12,000 clones, approximately 71% of them appearing once. The sample was PBMCs, taken before nivolumab (anti-PD-1) treatment. The receptors were sampled from a person between 35 and 79 years old with oral cavity squamous cell carcinoma.

The chain joins TRBV6-1 to TRBJ1-3; D is unresolved. Germline loops: CDR1 MNHNS, CDR2 SASEGT. V lost 2 bases, J lost 3 bases, and 11 bases lay in between. The CDR3 consists of 15 residues. In DNA, the CDR3 is TGTGCCAGCAGTGAATTGTGGTCGGGTGGAAACACCATATATTTT. Encoded protein: CASSELWSGGNTIYF.

This chain links TRBV27 with TRBJ2-1; unclear D gene. Trimming pared 5 bases from V and 3 bases from J, leaving 11 bases between. The CDR3 length is 14 residues. CDR1 MNHEY and CDR2 SMNVEV come from the germline V gene (reference sequence). The DNA of the CDR3 is TGTGCCAGCAGTGTAGGCAGCGTCTACAATGAGCAGTTCTTC. It is translated as CASSVGSVYNEQFF.

This chain connects TRBV27 to TRBJ2-1; the D call may be TRBD1 or TRBD2 (5 bases each). The length of the CDR3 is 14 residues. Germline values: CDR1 MNHEY, CDR2 SMNVEV (reference sequence). V lost 6 bases and J 6 bases, leaving 15 bases between the germline ends. The CDR3 sequence: CASSRSSGTNEQFF. CDR3 DNA sequence: TGTGCCAGCAGCCGAAGTTCAGGGACCAATGAGCAGTTCTTC.

The J gene is TRBJ1-5, the V gene TRBV6-6; D gene ambiguous. The V gene's germline CDR1 is MNHNY and CDR2 SVGAGI (reference sequence). This CDR3 spans 13 amino acids. Trimming removed 2 bases at V and 2 bases at J, with 4 bases between. In DNA, the CDR3 is TGTGCCAGCAGTTACGGGGGCAATCAGCCCCAGCATTTT. Amino acids: CASSYGGNQPQHF.

This clone was detected only a few times. The chain has TRBV11-2 and TRBJ2-1, with TRBD1 identical over 8 bases. Trimming took 0 bases from V and 0 from J; bases not matched to a gene: 13. The CDR3 consists of 20 residues. Germline lookup yields CDR1 SGHAT and CDR2 FQNNGV. This CDR3 reads CASSLELARGRRSSYNEQFF. As DNA, the CDR3 is TGTGCCAGCAGCTTAGAGTTGGCCAGGGGGCGGAGGAGCTCCTACAATGAGCAGTTCTTC.

This chain connects TRBV30 to TRBJ2-3; 15 bases are shared with TRBD2. With 3 bases clipped from V and 6 bases from J, the junction kept 4 bases outside the gene matches. CDR1 and CDR2 (germline): GTSNPN, SVGIG (reference sequence). This CDR3 has 15 residues. For the CDR3, the DNA is TGTGCCTGGAGCCTAGGACTAGCGGGAGGGGATACGCAGTATTTT. Translated, it gives CAWSLGLAGGDTQYF. The variable domain in full, with the rest retrieved from reference TRBV30 and TRBJ2-3, is SQTIHQWPATLVQPVGSPLSLECTVEGTSNPNLYWYRQAAGRGLQLLFYSVGIGQISSEVPQNLSASRPQDRQFILSSKKLLLSDSGFYLCAWSLGLAGGDTQYFGPGTRLTVL.

The chain employs TRBV9 and TRBJ1-1, with D perhaps TRBD1 (5 bases). The CDR3 length is 14 residues. V lost 0 bases and J 10 bases, leaving 16 bases between the germline ends. Per the germline V gene, CDR1 is SGDLS and CDR2 is YYNGEE. The CDR3 here is CASSVVGQAGGAFF. The CDR3 DNA sequence: TGTGCCAGCAGCGTAGTGGGCCAGGCTGGGGGAGCTTTCTTT.

This chain uses TRBV27 with TRBJ2-7, with D perhaps matching TRBD1 or TRBD2 (5 bases each). This CDR3 is built from 16 residues. Germline V gives CDR1 MNHEY, CDR2 SMNVEV (reference sequence). V was cut by 0 bases and J by 0 bases, with 12 bases left in between. Written as DNA, the CDR3 is TGTGCCAGCAGTTTATCGCCTAGGGACCCCTCCTACGAGCAGTACTTC. Protein: CASSLSPRDPSYEQYF.

The J gene is TRBJ1-2, the V gene TRBV7-9, with 7 bases matching TRBD1. Germline V gene data show CDR1 as SEHNR and CDR2 as FQNEAQ (reference sequence). With V trimmed by 5 bases and J by 4 bases, 7 bases remained unmatched. The CDR3 has 14 amino acids. The CDR3 bases are TGTGCCAGCAGCGTTTCAGGGGGGTCCTATGGCTACACCTTC. Encoded protein: CASSVSGGSYGYTF.

This clone was counted between two and nine times. The gene calls are TRBV19 and TRBJ1-1; possible D gene TRBD1, 6 bases. Germline V gene sequence: CDR1 LNHDA, CDR2 SQIVND (reference sequence). V was shortened by 8 bases and J by 5 bases, with 18 bases between the two germline ends. The CDR3 is made up of 14 amino acids. The CDR3 nucleotides are TGTGCCAGTTGTCACAGGGATTTGGGGACTGAAGCTTTCTTT. Amino acids: CASCHRDLGTEAFF.

The chain is built from TRBV2 and TRBJ1-1, with unresolved D. V lost 3 bases and J lost 7, with 18 bases in between. The CDR3 runs 15 residues. Germline assignment: CDR1 SNHLY and CDR2 FYNNEI. The DNA of the CDR3 is TGTGCCAGCAGTGACTTGGGATCTCAGCGAAGTGAAGCTTTCTTT. Protein sequence: CASSDLGSQRSEAFF.

This clone was observed a handful of times. CDR3 nucleotide sequence: TGTGCCAGCTCACCACCTTCCGACAGGCTGAACACTGAAGCTTTCTTT. As protein: CASSPPSDRLNTEAFF. V is TRBV18 and J is TRBJ1-1; D perhaps matches TRBD1 (6 bases). Trimming cost V 0 bases and J 0 bases, with 11 bases left between them. The CDR3 loop spans 16 amino acids. Germline loops: CDR1 KGHSH, CDR2 LQKENI. The whole variable domain, remainder taken from reference TRBV18 and TRBJ1-1, is NAGVMQNPRHLVRRRGQEARLRCSPMKGHSHVYWYRQLPEEGLKFMVYLQKENIIDESGMPKERFSAEFPKEGPSILRIQQVVRGDSAAYFCASSPPSDRLNTEAFFGQGTRLTVV.

This clone showed up just a few times. The chain uses TRBV4-1 and TRBJ1-1; D remains ambiguous. The CDR3 is 13 amino acids. Germline CDR1 is MGHRA and CDR2 is YSYEKL. Trimming shortened V by 4 bases and J by 1 base, and 7 bases separated the two germline ends. The CDR3, as DNA: TGCGCCAGCAGCCGTCTGAGGAACACTGAAGCTTTCTTT. Its translation is CASSRLRNTEAFF.

This clone appeared a few times. The V call is TRBV4-1, the J call TRBJ1-2, with D unclear. The CDR3 runs 12 residues. In germline, CDR1 is MGHRA, CDR2 YSYEKL. Trimming pared 0 bases from V and 8 bases from J, leaving 7 bases between. The CDR3 sequence is CASSQEEWGYTF. CDR3 nucleotides: TGCGCCAGCAGCCAAGAGGAGTGGGGCTACACCTTC.

This clone was recorded only once. The chain combines TRBV5-1 with TRBJ2-1; weak D call: TRBD2 (6 bases). CDR1 and CDR2 from the germline V gene are SGHRS and YFSETQ. V shed 3 bases and J shed 0 bases, with 25 bases lying between them. This CDR3 is built from 20 residues. The CDR3 DNA reads as TGCGCCAGCAGCTCCAGACTGATCGCCTGGGACTCGAGCTCCTACAATGAGCAGTTCTTC. Translation: CASSSRLIAWDSSSYNEQFF. The whole variable domain, remainder taken from reference TRBV5-1 and TRBJ2-1, is KAGVTQTPRYLIKTRGQQVTLSCSPISGHRSVSWYQQTPGQGLQFLFEYFSETQRNKGNFPGRFSGRQFSNSRSEMNVSTLELGDSALYLCASSSRLIAWDSSSYNEQFFGPGTRLTVL.

The chain couples TRBV6-5 to TRBJ1-2, with a tentative D call TRBD1 (5 bases). CDR3 length: 15 residues. The germline V gene has CDR1 MNHEY and CDR2 SVGAGI. The V gene lost 6 bases and the J gene lost 6 bases, with 20 bases spanning the gap. The DNA for the CDR3 is TGTGCCAGCAGAATTGACAGTCTGAGGATGAATGGCTACACCTTC. Translating it yields CASRIDSLRMNGYTF.

This chain joins TRBV6-1 and TRBJ2-1, with 11 positions matching TRBD2. Germline CDR1 is MNHNS and CDR2 is SASEGT. This CDR3 region has 15 residues. V shed 0 bases and J 7 bases; nucleotides not matched to a gene: 2. The CDR3 region has the DNA TGTGCCAGCAGTGAAGCAACTAGCGGGAGAAATGAGCAGTTCTTC. Translating it yields CASSEATSGRNEQFF.